Following are 30 T cell receptor beta chains from one sample sequenced in a study of CD8+CD57+ T cells in acquired aplastic anemia (dated by TCRdb to 2017 to 2018). Sequencing was performed on an Illumina HiSeq 2000. TCR beta VDJ combination and CDR3 sequence profiling used genomic DNA as the template. TCRdb redid the processing of the public reads, applying fastp at Q25 and MiXCR, and retained in-frame beta chains. Merged by CDR3 protein, the rows form single entries marked with the most common genes and DNA. This sample has 90,000 to 130,000 distinct CDR3 sequences in its table, and 40% to 60% of those were observed once. The ten most abundant clones make up 30% to 40% of the sample. Sequencing was done on a sample of sorted CD4+, CD8+, or CD8+CD57+ T cells (not recorded which) from PBMCs. These receptors originate from a human donor in good health, serving as a control.

The chain employs TRBV5-1 and TRBJ2-7, with 8 bases that match TRBD1. Germline CDR1 is SGHRS and CDR2 is YFSETQ. V trimming: 4 bases; J trimming: 4 bases; junction bases outside the gene matches: 7. This CDR3 is built from 14 residues. CDR3 coding DNA: TGCGCCAGCAGCCTTCAGGGGGCGCGTTACGAGCAGTACTTC. Residues: CASSLQGARYEQYF.

The chain is built from TRBV4-3 and TRBJ2-7; tentative D call: TRBD1 (6 bases). Germline V gene sequence: CDR1 LGHNA, CDR2 YSLEER. Trimming stripped 0 bases from V and 3 bases from J, with 15 bases between. This CDR3 spans 16 amino acids. The DNA for the CDR3 is TGCGCCAGCAGCCAAGATCCCCCAGGGGCCCTCTACGAGCAGTACTTC. Protein sequence: CASSQDPPGALYEQYF.

Ten or more counts support this clonotype. J is TRBJ1-1 and V is TRBV6-1; 7 bases map to TRBD1. CDR1 and CDR2 from the germline V gene are MNHNS and SASEGT. There are 15 residues in the CDR3. With V trimmed by 7 bases and J by 0 bases, 8 bases remained unmatched. The chain's CDR3 is CASTVEGALNTEAFF. The DNA for the CDR3 is TGTGCCAGCACCGTTGAGGGGGCTTTGAACACTGAAGCTTTCTTT.

The sample holds a few counts of this clonotype. The chain is built from TRBV4-3 and TRBJ1-1; D ambiguous. V was shortened by 3 bases and J by 6 bases, with 17 bases between the two germline ends. This CDR3 is built from 15 residues. Germline V gives CDR1 LGHNA, CDR2 YSLEER. DNA for the CDR3: TGCGCCAGCAGCCAGGACTTTCGGGGAACCCCTGAAGCTTTCTTT. Amino acids: CASSQDFRGTPEAFF.

For this clonotype: Compared with germline, one end of the junction differs, possibly owing to a read error. The chain employs TRBV7-6 and TRBJ1-1, with a tentative D call TRBD1 (6 bases). CDR1 SGHVS and CDR2 FNYEAQ come from the germline V gene. This CDR3 contains 15 residues. CDR3 in amino acids: CASSLGRGKNTEAFF. In DNA form, the CDR3 reads TGTGCCAGCAGCTTAGGTAGGGGGAAGAACACTGAAGCTTTCTTC.

This clonotype has ten or more counts. The chain employs TRBV5-6 and TRBJ2-5; 8 bases are shared with TRBD1. CDR3 size: 16 residues. Per germline, CDR1 SGHDT and CDR2 YYEEEE. The trim removed 3 bases at V and 0 bases at J, leaving 7 bases unmatched. The DNA of the CDR3 is TGTGCCAGCAGCTGGGCCGGGACAGGAGACCAAGAGACCCAGTACTTC. It encodes CASSWAGTGDQETQYF.

The CDR3 bases are TGCAGTGCTACTTCCCTAGCGGGGGGAACCTACGAGCAGTACTTC. It codes for CSATSLAGGTYEQYF. The gene calls are TRBV20-1 and TRBJ2-7; 11 nucleotides align to TRBD2. V lost 4 bases to trimming and J lost 2 bases; unmatched junction nucleotides: 7. Germline CDR1 and CDR2: DFQATT and SNEGSKA (reference sequence). The CDR3 totals 15 residues.

This clonotype has a count of ten or more. The V and J genes are TRBV29-1 and TRBJ1-3, with D maybe TRBD1 (5 bases). The CDR3 extends over 13 amino acids. V lost 7 bases to trimming and J lost 4 bases, with 14 bases between them. CDR1 and CDR2 from the germline V gene are SQVTM and ANQGSEA. The CDR3 nucleotides are TGCAGCGGCCAGGGAGGGGTAGGAAACACCATATATTTT. Its protein product is CSGQGGVGNTIYF.

Regarding this clonotype: A read error may explain this, as a much larger clone is one base away. This rearrangement joins TRBV4-3 to TRBJ1-1, with TRBD1 as a possible D gene (5 bases). This CDR3 region has 16 residues. The germline V gene encodes CDR1 LGHNA and CDR2 YSLEER. V was shortened by 4 bases and J by 1 base, with 16 bases between the two germline ends. This CDR3 is CASSLVVDRSNTEAFF. CDR3 sequence (DNA): TGCGCCAGCAGCCTAGTTGTTGACAGATCGAACACTGAAGCTTTCTTT.

The chain carries TRBV7-9 and TRBJ2-5; 7 bases align to TRBD2. This CDR3 contains 14 residues. After removal of 5 bases from V and 2 bases from J, the junction contained 5 bases not matched to a gene. From germline, CDR1 is SEHNR and CDR2 FQNEAQ (reference sequence). CDR3 sequence (DNA): TGTGCCAGCAGCCAGTCAGCGGGGCAAGAGACCCAGTACTTC. Protein: CASSQSAGQETQYF.

This clonotype was recorded at least ten times. This chain links TRBV6-5 with TRBJ1-2; possible D gene TRBD1, 6 bases. Germline values: CDR1 MNHEY, CDR2 SVGAGI. V lost 1 base and J 6 bases, leaving 9 bases between the germline ends. The CDR3 has 13 amino acids. CDR3: CASSYLKGDGYTF. In nucleotides, the CDR3 is TGTGCCAGCAGTTACTTAAAGGGGGATGGCTACACCTTC.

The chain links TRBV25-1 to TRBJ1-6, with 8 bases aligning to TRBD1. Germline values: CDR1 MGHDK, CDR2 SYGVNS. The CDR3 runs to 15 residues. Germline trimming cut 4 bases from V and 12 bases from J; bases unmatched to any gene: 11. CDR3 sequence (DNA): TGTGCCAGCAGTGGGGGGGGGCAGGGGGCTAGACCCCTCCACTTT. Translated: CASSGGGQGARPLHF.

This clonotype was observed a single time. The chain employs TRBV29-1 and TRBJ2-3, with D tentatively TRBD2 (5 bases). Germline-derived CDR1 and CDR2 are SQVTM and ANQGSEA. The CDR3 is 14 amino acids. V was cut by 6 bases and J by 3 bases, with 16 bases left in between. CDR3 sequence: CSVRADLITDTQYF. For the CDR3, the DNA is TGCAGCGTCCGAGCGGATCTCATTACAGATACGCAGTATTTT.

The table lists this clonotype with many counts. The rearrangement uses TRBV4-1 and TRBJ1-1; D is undetermined. V lost 0 bases, J lost 4 bases, and 9 bases lay in between. CDR1 and CDR2 from the germline V gene are MGHRA and YSYEKL. This CDR3 region has 14 residues. CDR3 sequence (DNA): TGCGCCAGCAGCCAAGATATCGGGCTCACTGAAGCTTTCTTT. Translating gives CASSQDIGLTEAFF.

This chain's CDR3 is CASSLGDIRQGYTF. As DNA, the CDR3 is TGTGCCAGCAGCCTCGGGGACATACGTCAAGGCTACACCTTC. The chain combines TRBV2 with TRBJ1-2; D possibly corresponds to TRBD1 (6 bases). The CDR3 loop spans 14 amino acids. V lost 6 bases, J lost 8 bases, and 19 bases lay in between. CDR1 and CDR2 from the germline V gene are SNHLY and FYNNEI.

The chain couples TRBV15 to TRBJ2-5; TRBD1 agrees at 7 bases. After removal of 2 bases from V and 5 bases from J, the junction contained 5 bases not matched to a gene. Germline V lookup: CDR1 LNHNV, CDR2 YYDKDF (reference sequence). There are 14 residues in the CDR3. In DNA, the CDR3 is TGTGCCACCAGCAGAAGCAGGGGGTCGGAGACCCAGTACTTC. Translation: CATSRSRGSETQYF.

This clonotype was observed a few times. A single base separates this from a much larger clone, so it may be a read error. The rearrangement joins TRBV9 to TRBJ1-1; TRBD1 aligns across 9 bases. This CDR3 spans 15 amino acids. Germline V gene sequence: CDR1 SGDLS, CDR2 YYNGEE. The CDR3 DNA reads as TGTGCCAGCAGCGAGGCGGGACAGGGTGGTACTGAAGCTTCCTTT. This translates into CASSEAGQGGTEASF.

J is TRBJ1-6 and V is TRBV10-3; weak D call: TRBD1 (6 bases). Between the trimmed V and J ends, which lost 3 bases and 7 bases, there was a span of 7 bases. Germline V CDR1 and CDR2: ENHRY, SYGVKD. The CDR3 is 13 amino acids. The CDR3 bases are TGTGCCATCAGTGAAAGGGGGAATTCACCCCTCCACTTT. This encodes CAISERGNSPLHF.

The sample holds many counts of this clonotype. The chain combines TRBV20-1 with TRBJ1-1, with no clear D. CDR1 and CDR2 from the germline V gene are DFQATT and SNEGSKA (reference sequence). The CDR3 extends over 15 amino acids. V lost 1 base and J lost 4, with 16 bases in between. The CDR3 loop reads CSARGPILGSTEAFF. The DNA of the CDR3 is TGCAGTGCTAGAGGTCCAATCTTAGGGAGCACTGAAGCTTTCTTT.

The J gene is TRBJ1-2, the V gene TRBV24-1; no clear D. CDR3 length: 12 residues. Per the germline V gene, CDR1 is KGHDR and CDR2 is SFDVKD. Trimming pared 3 bases from V and 8 bases from J, leaving 9 bases between. CDR3 in DNA: TGTGCCACCAGTGATCCTTTACTGGGCTACACCTTC. Translated: CATSDPLLGYTF.

This clonotype was counted a few times. The chain employs TRBV20-1 and TRBJ2-7, with a tentative D call TRBD1 (6 bases). Trimming took off 5 bases at V and 1 base at J, with 18 bases between the two ends. This CDR3 has 15 amino acids. Per the germline V gene, CDR1 is DFQATT and CDR2 is SNEGSKA (reference sequence). CDR3 DNA sequence: TGCAGTGCTGGCCCATCAGGGGATTCATCCTACGAGCAGTACTTC. It encodes CSAGPSGDSSYEQYF.

J is TRBJ1-2 and V is TRBV14; 7 bases line up with TRBD1. Unmatched junction bases numbered 5, after V lost 2 bases and J lost 8 bases. This CDR3 region has 13 residues. Germline CDR1 is SGHDN and CDR2 is FVKESK. As DNA, the CDR3 is TGTGCCAGCAGCCAAAAAAGGGGGCTCGGCTACACCTTC. Its protein product is CASSQKRGLGYTF.

This clonotype was recorded at least ten times. The rearrangement links TRBV19 to TRBJ1-1; D unresolved. The CDR3 extends over 12 amino acids. Per germline, CDR1 LNHDA and CDR2 SQIVND (reference sequence). V shed 9 bases and J shed 1 base, with 9 bases lying between them. The CDR3 coding sequence is TGTGCCAGCAGCCCACCGAACACTGAAGCTTTCTTT. It translates to CASSPPNTEAFF. The full variable domain, in which reference TRBV19 and TRBJ1-1 provide the parts outside the CDR3, is DGGITQSPKYLFRKEGQNVTLSCEQNLNHDAMYWYRQDPGQGLRLIYYSQIVNDFQKGDIAEGYSVSREKKESFPLTVTSAQKNPTAFYLCASSPPNTEAFFGQGTRLTVV.

This clonotype was recorded once. The V gene is TRBV10-2, the J gene TRBJ1-3; D gene ambiguous. The V and J ends lost 0 bases and 0 bases respectively, with 6 bases between them. Germline V lookup: CDR1 WSHSY, CDR2 SAAADI. This CDR3 is 15 amino acids long. CDR3 amino acids: CASSESVASGNTIYF. The DNA of the CDR3 is TGCGCCAGCAGTGAGTCCGTAGCCTCTGGAAACACCATATATTTT.

In this sample, this clonotype turned up many times. The genes are TRBV7-6 and TRBJ1-1; the D gene is possibly TRBD1 (6 bases). The CDR3 contains 16 residues. The V end was cut by 7 bases, the J end by 0 bases, with 18 bases between. Germline V gene sequence: CDR1 SGHVS, CDR2 FNYEAQ. CDR3 nucleotides: TGTGCCAGCACGCGTGAGGGGGGGGGGATGAACACTGAAGCTTTCTTT. Translating gives CASTREGGGMNTEAFF.

The chain recombines TRBV29-1 with TRBJ1-1; D not resolved. In germline, CDR1 is SQVTM, CDR2 ANQGSEA. V shed 2 bases and J shed 1 base, with 8 bases lying between them. The CDR3 sequence is 13 residues long. This CDR3 reads CSVEQTPNTEAFF. The CDR3 bases are TGCAGCGTTGAACAGACCCCGAACACTGAAGCTTTCTTT. Together with reference TRBV29-1 and TRBJ1-1, the CDR3 gives the full variable domain: SAVISQKPSRDICQRGTSLTIQCQVDSQVTMMFWYRQQPGQSLTLIATANQGSEATYESGFVIDKFPISRPNLTFSTLTVSNMSPEDSSIYLCSVEQTPNTEAFFGQGTRLTVV.

At least ten counts were recorded for this clonotype. V is TRBV5-4 and J is TRBJ1-2, with unresolved D. Per germline, CDR1 SGHNT and CDR2 YYREEE (reference sequence). CDR3 length equals 15 residues. Trimming removed 6 bases at V and 2 bases at J, with 17 bases between. The CDR3 DNA follows: TGTGCCAGCACAGCTGGCTTCGCACAGAACTATGGCTACACCTTC. Translation gives CASTAGFAQNYGYTF.

There are many counts of this clonotype. Here the CDR3 DNA reads TGTGCCGCCGGGACAGGGCTCTACGAGCAGTACTTC. This codes for CAAGTGLYEQYF. This sequence joins TRBV10-3 and TRBJ2-7, with 9 positions matching TRBD1. Germline values: CDR1 ENHRY, CDR2 SYGVKD. The J segment lost 3 bases and the V segment lost 11 bases, leaving 5 bases of the junction unmatched. The CDR3 has 12 residues.

This clonotype was recorded many times. The chain is built from TRBV5-1 and TRBJ2-3; TRBD2 might be the D (5 bases). This CDR3 is built from 13 residues. Trimming took off 7 bases at V and 0 bases at J, with 9 bases between the two ends. Germline V gene data show CDR1 as SGHRS and CDR2 as YFSETQ. CDR3 in amino acids: CASGLDSTDTQYF. In DNA, the CDR3 is TGCGCCAGCGGACTGGACAGCACAGATACGCAGTATTTT.

At least ten counts were recorded for this clonotype. The genes are TRBV5-6 and TRBJ1-1; no definite D call. This CDR3 is 16 amino acids long. Trimming took 4 bases from V and 2 from J, leaving 18 bases between them. Germline V gives CDR1 SGHDT, CDR2 YYEEEE. Written as DNA, the CDR3 is TGTGCCAGCAGCCCGCTGGGAGAACGCTTTAACACTGAAGCTTTCTTT. Amino acid sequence: CASSPLGERFNTEAFF.